The clone carrying this TCR beta chain turned up a few times. The data stem from a study of T cells after yellow fever vaccination. Using its own MiXCR run on the 5' RACE reads, TCRdb lists one record per CDR3 protein. The table includes about 94,000 distinct CDR3 sequences, over 8% detected once. Source: CD8+ T cells not binding an NS4B(214-222) dextramer, sorted from PBMCs, taken around 15 days after the first yellow fever vaccination. The TCR sequence derives from a man aged 18 to 35 who received the YFV17D yellow fever vaccine.

The CDR3 loop is CASSFSPTRDKYF. DNA for the CDR3: TGTGCCAGCAGCTTCTCCCCCACCCGCGACAAGTACTTC. This rearrangement joins TRBV11-2 to TRBJ2-7; no reliable D call. CDR1 and CDR2 (germline): SGHAT, FQNNGV. Trimming cost V 3 bases and J 11 bases, with 17 bases left between them. The CDR3 is 13 amino acids.